The rows below give T cell receptor beta chains drawn from one sample of a study of neurological immune-mediated disorders. TCRdb analysed the 5' RACE reads with MiXCR anew, one entry per CDR3 protein. The data show around 30,000 distinct CDR3 sequences, with 2% to 2.5% seen just once and roughly 2% held by the top ten. The sequenced sample consisted of PBMCs. Receptor source: a woman aged 50 to 60 with multiple sclerosis. CDR3s include the opening cysteine and the closing phenylalanine or tryptophan. Fields, in order: D gene, V gene, clone size, CDR3 length, J gene, CDR3 protein, CDR3 DNA. The D gene is left open where the match is weak. Not all rows give a size; the values are once, few, many and, for expanded clones, a class.

D gene: -; V gene: TRBV5-1; clone size: many; CDR3 length: 14; J gene: TRBJ1-1; CDR3 protein: CASSRSQGNTEAFF; CDR3 DNA: TGCGCCAGCAGCCGTTCACAGGGGAACACTGAAGCTTTCTTT
D gene: -; V gene: TRBV10-3; clone size: many; CDR3 length: 12; J gene: TRBJ1-4; CDR3 protein: CAIRNTNEKLFF; CDR3 DNA: TGTGCCATTCGGAACACCAATGAAAAACTGTTTTTT
D gene: -; V gene: TRBV5-1; clone size: many; CDR3 length: 14; J gene: TRBJ2-7; CDR3 protein: CASSLGPSYYEQYF; CDR3 DNA: TGCGCCAGCAGCCTGGGACCCTCTTACTACGAGCAGTACTTC
D gene: -; V gene: TRBV12-3/TRBV12-4; clone size: many; CDR3 length: 11; J gene: TRBJ2-5; CDR3 protein: CASSTAETQYF; CDR3 DNA: TGTGCCAGCAGTACGGCGGAGACCCAGTACTTC
D gene: -; V gene: TRBV5-1; clone size: many; CDR3 length: 13; J gene: TRBJ1-2; CDR3 protein: CASSLAASDGYTF; CDR3 DNA: TGCGCCAGCAGCTTGGCGGCGTCAGATGGCTACACCTTC
D gene: -; V gene: TRBV5-1; clone size: many; CDR3 length: 14; J gene: TRBJ2-5; CDR3 protein: CASSLGSGQETQYF; CDR3 DNA: TGCGCCAGCAGCTTGGGCTCAGGCCAAGAGACCCAGTACTTC
D gene: -; V gene: TRBV4-1; clone size: many; CDR3 length: 13; J gene: TRBJ1-2; CDR3 protein: CASSPQQGYGYTF; CDR3 DNA: TGCGCCAGCAGCCCCCAACAGGGTTATGGCTACACCTTC
D gene: -; V gene: TRBV2; clone size: -; CDR3 length: 13; J gene: TRBJ1-2; CDR3 protein: CASRSERNYGYTF; CDR3 DNA: TGTGCCAGCAGGAGTGAAAGGAACTATGGCTACACCTTC
D gene: TRBD1; V gene: TRBV4-3; clone size: many; CDR3 length: 15; J gene: TRBJ2-1; CDR3 protein: CASSQRDRGFDEQFF; CDR3 DNA: TGCGCCAGCAGCCAGCGGGACAGGGGGTTCGATGAGCAGTTCTTC
D gene: -; V gene: TRBV29-1; clone size: many; CDR3 length: 12; J gene: TRBJ2-3; CDR3 protein: CSVELGSDTQYF; CDR3 DNA: TGCAGCGTTGAATTGGGGTCAGATACGCAGTATTTT
D gene: TRBD1; V gene: TRBV9; clone size: many; CDR3 length: 17; J gene: TRBJ1-3; CDR3 protein: CASSGPGTGGRRNTIYF; CDR3 DNA: TGTGCCAGCAGCGGACCCGGGACAGGGGGCCGAAGAAACACCATATATTTT
D gene: -; V gene: TRBV5-5; clone size: many; CDR3 length: 13; J gene: TRBJ1-1; CDR3 protein: CASSFETNTEAFF; CDR3 DNA: TGTGCCAGCAGCTTCGAGACAAACACTGAAGCTTTCTTT
D gene: -; V gene: TRBV7-2; clone size: -; CDR3 length: 14; J gene: TRBJ2-1; CDR3 protein: CASSLRGSYNEQFF; CDR3 DNA: TGTGCCAGCAGCCTCAGGGGCTCCTACAATGAGCAGTTCTTC
D gene: -; V gene: TRBV29-1; clone size: many; CDR3 length: 15; J gene: TRBJ2-7; CDR3 protein: CSVAGGTGVPYEQYF; CDR3 DNA: TGCAGCGTTGCGGGAGGGACAGGAGTGCCCTACGAGCAGTACTTC
D gene: TRBD2; V gene: TRBV7-9; clone size: few; CDR3 length: 15; J gene: TRBJ2-3; CDR3 protein: CASSRGLAGVGTQYF; CDR3 DNA: TGTGCCAGCAGCCGCGGACTAGCGGGAGTTGGTACGCAGTATTTT
D gene: -; V gene: TRBV5-1; clone size: many; CDR3 length: 14; J gene: TRBJ1-1; CDR3 protein: CASSRGEMNTEAFF; CDR3 DNA: TGCGCCAGCAGCCGAGGGGAAATGAACACTGAAGCTTTCTTT
D gene: TRBD1; V gene: TRBV20-1; clone size: many; CDR3 length: 14; J gene: TRBJ2-3; CDR3 protein: CSARGQGTGDTQYF; CDR3 DNA: TGCAGTGCTAGAGGACAGGGAACCGGAGATACGCAGTATTTT
D gene: -; V gene: TRBV12-5; clone size: many; CDR3 length: 17; J gene: TRBJ2-1; CDR3 protein: CASGLTPGQGFTNEQFF; CDR3 DNA: TGTGCTAGTGGTTTGACCCCTGGGCAGGGGTTTACGAATGAGCAGTTCTTC
D gene: TRBD1; V gene: TRBV10-3; clone size: many; CDR3 length: 12; J gene: TRBJ1-1; CDR3 protein: CATGTGGTEAFF; CDR3 DNA: TGTGCCACCGGGACAGGGGGCACTGAAGCTTTCTTT
D gene: -; V gene: TRBV7-9; clone size: many; CDR3 length: 15; J gene: TRBJ1-4; CDR3 protein: CASSLGNDLRGKLFF; CDR3 DNA: TGTGCCAGCAGCTTAGGAAACGATTTAAGGGGAAAACTGTTTTTT
D gene: -; V gene: TRBV4-1; clone size: many; CDR3 length: 15; J gene: TRBJ1-4; CDR3 protein: CASSQSGTSGEKLFF; CDR3 DNA: TGCGCCAGCAGCCAATCCGGGACAAGCGGTGAAAAACTGTTTTTT
D gene: TRBD2; V gene: TRBV7-3; clone size: many; CDR3 length: 15; J gene: TRBJ2-3; CDR3 protein: CASSLLADRTDTQYF; CDR3 DNA: TGTGCCAGCAGCTTACTAGCGGACCGCACAGATACGCAGTATTTT
D gene: -; V gene: TRBV11-2; clone size: many; CDR3 length: 13; J gene: TRBJ2-3; CDR3 protein: CASSTTPTDTQYF; CDR3 DNA: TGTGCCAGCAGCACAACTCCCACAGATACGCAGTATTTT
D gene: -; V gene: TRBV20-1; clone size: many; CDR3 length: 13; J gene: TRBJ1-5; CDR3 protein: CSARVGGNQPQHF; CDR3 DNA: TGCAGTGCTAGAGTGGGTGGCAATCAGCCCCAGCATTTT
D gene: TRBD2; V gene: TRBV20-1; clone size: many; CDR3 length: 15; J gene: TRBJ2-1; CDR3 protein: CSAEPPGGRGDEQFF; CDR3 DNA: TGCAGTGCTGAGCCGCCGGGGGGGCGGGGCGATGAGCAGTTCTTC
D gene: -; V gene: TRBV20-1; clone size: many; CDR3 length: 14; J gene: TRBJ2-1; CDR3 protein: CSARDKIAYNEQFF; CDR3 DNA: TGCAGTGCTAGAGATAAGATAGCGTACAATGAGCAGTTCTTC
D gene: TRBD1; V gene: TRBV20-1; clone size: many; CDR3 length: 14; J gene: TRBJ2-1; CDR3 protein: CSATRQGWPNEQFF; CDR3 DNA: TGCAGTGCTACCCGACAGGGCTGGCCCAATGAGCAGTTCTTC
D gene: -; V gene: TRBV7-9; clone size: -; CDR3 length: 15; J gene: TRBJ2-1; CDR3 protein: CASSLSTGASNEQFF; CDR3 DNA: TGTGCCAGCAGCTTGAGTACGGGAGCTAGCAATGAGCAGTTCTTC
D gene: -; V gene: TRBV20-1; clone size: many; CDR3 length: 13; J gene: TRBJ2-3; CDR3 protein: CSARDKGTDTQYF; CDR3 DNA: TGCAGTGCTAGAGATAAGGGCACAGATACGCAGTATTTT
D gene: TRBD1; V gene: TRBV6-5; clone size: many; CDR3 length: 15; J gene: TRBJ2-6; CDR3 protein: CASSQQGAGANVLTF; CDR3 DNA: TGTGCCAGCAGTCAACAGGGGGCTGGGGCCAACGTCCTGACTTTC
D gene: TRBD1; V gene: TRBV5-1; clone size: many; CDR3 length: 15; J gene: TRBJ2-3; CDR3 protein: CASSSGTGFTDTQYF; CDR3 DNA: TGCGCCAGCAGCTCGGGGACAGGCTTCACAGATACGCAGTATTTT
D gene: -; V gene: TRBV7-2; clone size: many; CDR3 length: 13; J gene: TRBJ2-1; CDR3 protein: CASSLERGNEQFF; CDR3 DNA: TGTGCCAGCAGCTTAGAAAGGGGCAATGAGCAGTTCTTC
D gene: -; V gene: TRBV12-3/TRBV12-4; clone size: many; CDR3 length: 15; J gene: TRBJ2-5; CDR3 protein: CASSFGQGAQETQYF; CDR3 DNA: TGTGCCAGCAGTTTTGGGCAGGGAGCGCAAGAGACCCAGTACTTC
D gene: -; V gene: TRBV24-1; clone size: many; CDR3 length: 15; J gene: TRBJ2-3; CDR3 protein: CATSDEEGLTDTQYF; CDR3 DNA: TGTGCCACCAGTGATGAGGAGGGTTTGACAGATACGCAGTATTTT
D gene: -; V gene: TRBV3-1; clone size: many; CDR3 length: 14; J gene: TRBJ2-7; CDR3 protein: CASSPSWRSYEQYF; CDR3 DNA: TGTGCCAGCAGCCCCTCATGGAGGTCCTACGAGCAGTACTTC
D gene: TRBD2; V gene: TRBV29-1; clone size: many; CDR3 length: 18; J gene: TRBJ2-1; CDR3 protein: CSVDGTSGEKNTYNEQFF; CDR3 DNA: TGCAGCGTCGACGGGACTAGCGGGGAAAAAAACACCTACAATGAGCAGTTCTTC
D gene: -; V gene: TRBV20-1; clone size: many; CDR3 length: 15; J gene: TRBJ1-5; CDR3 protein: CSAAGGSPGNQPQHF; CDR3 DNA: TGCAGTGCGGCAGGTGGATCGCCGGGCAATCAGCCCCAGCATTTT
D gene: TRBD2; V gene: TRBV5-1; clone size: many; CDR3 length: 16; J gene: TRBJ2-7; CDR3 protein: CASSRGLAGGYREQYF; CDR3 DNA: TGCGCCAGCAGCCGGGGACTAGCGGGAGGTTATCGGGAGCAGTACTTC
D gene: TRBD1; V gene: TRBV7-9; clone size: many; CDR3 length: 14; J gene: TRBJ1-2; CDR3 protein: CASSSSGQGIGYTF; CDR3 DNA: TGTGCCAGCAGCTCTTCGGGACAGGGGATTGGCTACACCTTC
D gene: -; V gene: TRBV29-1; clone size: medium-sized; CDR3 length: 12; J gene: TRBJ2-3; CDR3 protein: CSVKGVTDTQYF; CDR3 DNA: TGCAGCGTAAAGGGGGTGACAGATACGCAGTATTTT
D gene: -; V gene: TRBV3-1; clone size: medium-sized; CDR3 length: 11; J gene: TRBJ2-1; CDR3 protein: CASSRNNEQFF; CDR3 DNA: TGTGCCAGCAGCCGAAACAATGAGCAGTTCTTC
D gene: TRBD1; V gene: TRBV10-3; clone size: many; CDR3 length: 17; J gene: TRBJ1-1; CDR3 protein: CAISLSKQGASGTEAFF; CDR3 DNA: TGTGCCATCAGCCTATCTAAACAGGGGGCCAGTGGCACTGAAGCTTTCTTT
D gene: -; V gene: TRBV7-8; clone size: many; CDR3 length: 14; J gene: TRBJ2-7; CDR3 protein: CASSLLVIPYEQYF; CDR3 DNA: TGTGCCAGCAGCTTATTAGTTATCCCCTACGAGCAGTACTTC
D gene: TRBD1; V gene: TRBV9; clone size: many; CDR3 length: 14; J gene: TRBJ2-7; CDR3 protein: CASSPNRGQYEQYF; CDR3 DNA: TGTGCCAGCAGCCCAAACAGGGGGCAATACGAGCAGTACTTC
D gene: -; V gene: TRBV9; clone size: many; CDR3 length: 12; J gene: TRBJ2-3; CDR3 protein: CASSATTDTQYF; CDR3 DNA: TGTGCCAGCAGCGCTACCACAGATACGCAGTATTTT
D gene: TRBD1; V gene: TRBV5-1; clone size: many; CDR3 length: 12; J gene: TRBJ1-2; CDR3 protein: CASATTGLGYTF; CDR3 DNA: TGCGCCAGCGCCACGACAGGGCTTGGCTACACCTTC
D gene: -; V gene: TRBV5-1; clone size: many; CDR3 length: 14; J gene: TRBJ2-3; CDR3 protein: CASSLEGGTDTQYF; CDR3 DNA: TGCGCCAGCAGCTTGGAGGGGGGCACAGATACGCAGTATTTT
D gene: -; V gene: TRBV5-1; clone size: many; CDR3 length: 14; J gene: TRBJ2-1; CDR3 protein: CASSLWGLFNEQFF; CDR3 DNA: TGCGCCAGCAGCTTGTGGGGCCTATTCAATGAGCAGTTCTTC
D gene: TRBD2; V gene: TRBV12-3/TRBV12-4; clone size: many; CDR3 length: 17; J gene: TRBJ2-7; CDR3 protein: CASSLRTSGSSSYEQYF; CDR3 DNA: TGTGCCAGCAGTTTACGGACTAGCGGTTCAAGCTCCTACGAGCAGTACTTC
D gene: TRBD1; V gene: TRBV29-1; clone size: many; CDR3 length: 14; J gene: TRBJ1-6; CDR3 protein: CSVRGTGDNSPLNF; CDR3 DNA: TGCAGCGTTCGCGGGACAGGGGATAATTCACCCCTCAACTTT
D gene: -; V gene: TRBV5-1; clone size: many; CDR3 length: 13; J gene: TRBJ1-1; CDR3 protein: CASSLLGAAEAFF; CDR3 DNA: TGCGCCAGCAGCCTTTTGGGGGCGGCTGAAGCTTTCTTT
D gene: -; V gene: TRBV6-5; clone size: few; CDR3 length: 14; J gene: TRBJ1-2; CDR3 protein: CASSYRSGEGGYTF; CDR3 DNA: TGTGCCAGCAGTTACAGGTCAGGGGAGGGCGGCTACACCTTC
D gene: TRBD2; V gene: TRBV5-1; clone size: many; CDR3 length: 16; J gene: TRBJ2-1; CDR3 protein: CASSLDLTSGTDEQFF; CDR3 DNA: TGCGCCAGCAGCTTGGATTTAACTAGCGGGACGGATGAGCAGTTCTTC
D gene: -; V gene: TRBV20-1; clone size: many; CDR3 length: 14; J gene: TRBJ2-1; CDR3 protein: CSARDLAQDNEQFF; CDR3 DNA: TGCAGTGCTAGAGATCTAGCACAGGACAATGAGCAGTTCTTC
D gene: TRBD2; V gene: TRBV20-1; clone size: many; CDR3 length: 14; J gene: TRBJ2-7; CDR3 protein: CSASPRTRTYEQYF; CDR3 DNA: TGCAGTGCTAGTCCCCGGACTAGAACCTACGAGCAGTACTTC
D gene: -; V gene: TRBV15; clone size: many; CDR3 length: 13; J gene: TRBJ2-4; CDR3 protein: CATSRDQQKAKYF; CDR3 DNA: TGTGCCACCAGCAGAGATCAGCAGAAAGCCAAGTACTTC